The clone carrying this TCR beta chain was counted many times. Its antigen is unknown. The data were obtained in a study of CD8+CD57+ T cells in acquired aplastic anemia. As for the study in general: An average of around 3.5 ug of DNA was obtained from sorted CD4+ and CD8+ cells. As sequenced from healthy donors, CD4+ cells averaged around 10 million reads. The study's findings and limits: Patients and controls turned out to have roughly 29 CD8+ CDR3 sequences in common. CD8+ Simpson's diversity showed no significant patient-control difference.

Germline V gives CDR1 SEHNR, CDR2 FQNEAQ (reference sequence). The CDR3 loop spans 15 amino acids. V was shortened by 5 bases and J by 7 bases, with 17 bases between the two germline ends. CDR3 and TCR beta VDJ profiling relied on genomic DNA as the template. Using its own MiXCR run on the reads, TCRdb lists one record per CDR3 protein. The table has about 190,000 distinct CDR3 sequences, approximately 50% seen once; the top ten hold roughly 15%. This rearrangement joins TRBV7-9 to TRBJ1-4; possibly TRBD1 for D (5 bases). The origin of this receptor is a human donor in good health, serving as a control. The sequenced sample consisted of sorted CD4+, CD8+, or CD8+CD57+ T cells (not recorded which) from PBMCs. The CDR3 sequence: CASSTPVQGPEKLFF. CDR3 coding DNA: TGTGCCAGCAGCACCCCCGTCCAGGGTCCTGAAAAACTGTTTTTT.